Detailed here is one T cell receptor beta chain. This clone was picked up a small number of times. Its antigen is unknown. No base-level quality is on record; no much larger clone is a single base apart. Other nucleotide sequences from this sample produce the same CDR3. The data stem from a study of beta chain features in type 1 diabetes (dated by TCRdb to the late 2010s). Background for the entire study: Mean age, gender distribution, total cell number and subset yield were not different between patients and healthy donors. A total of 100 million to 140 million sorted cells were examined across all samples, and the number of cells per subset was strongly correlated with RNA yield. The study compared TCRB repertoires of sorted circulating CD4+ T cell subsets between recently diagnosed type 1 diabetes patients and matched healthy donors. Regulatory and stem cell-like memory subsets were obtained from only 8 patients and about 8 healthy donors, while naive and central memory subsets were obtained from all 30 or so donors. Findings and caveats that apply to the study as a whole: A moderate but significant shortening of TCRB CDR3 length was observed in type 1 diabetes patients in all four CD4+ subsets. Because the HLA sub-analyses included only small numbers of individuals, any influence of HLA type on TCRB rearrangement was left unresolved. Naive, central memory and regulatory TCRB repertoires appeared to be more similar among patients than among healthy donors. Shorter templates might have been favored by PCR, but patient and control samples were amplified and corrected together, so both groups would have been affected equally by any skew. Sequencing cDNA rather than genomic DNA could over-represent highly expressing activated cells, although activation and CD3 levels did not differ between groups. At VDJ recombination sites, type 1 diabetes patients had fewer insertions and more deleted nucleotides, which implies abnormalities in thymic rearrangement.

The entire isolated RNA was reverse transcribed using the High Capacity cDNA Reverse Transcription Kit, and thus expressed TCRB transcripts were sequenced. Deep immunoSEQ sequencing was performed on naive, central memory and regulatory T cell samples, with an average of around 3.5 million total reads per sample. Sorted cells were lysed in RLT buffer and RNA was extracted with DNase-treated RNeasy Micro or Mini kits, depending on cell number. To prevent cross-contamination, each cell subset was processed individually, whereas patient and healthy donor samples were processed jointly. The immunoSEQ multiplex PCR was used to amplify TCRB sequences from cDNA, generating 87-bp fragments that spanned the CDR3 region. Amplicons were sequenced on the Illumina HiSeq platform. Per the original workflow: PCR bias was computationally corrected using synthetic template baselines, reads within Hamming distance 2 were collapsed, and singletons that could not be merged were discarded. Reads were aligned against IMGT so that V, D and J genes, CDR3 length and insertions or deletions at six rearrangement sites could be assigned. Within each subset, clonotype counts were normalized to sorted cell number, and only after that were true diversity and Gini coefficients computed with the tcR R package. The overlap coefficient, calculated on TCRB nucleotide sequences, was used to measure repertoire sharing. Out-of-frame TCRB sequences from naive cells were analyzed as a proxy for the pre-selection repertoire. TCRdb retrieved this table from immuneACCESS and kept in-frame rearrangements only. Not all clones are present; in checked studies, unresolved V genes account for under half, and no reason is known for the remainder. V and J calls and clone size come straight from that table; D and trimming were deduced from the DNA. Across this sample there are approximately 730,000 clones, with roughly 12% seen only once. 0.02% to 0.025% of the sample is taken by the ten largest.

From each donor, a single peripheral blood sample of approximately 110 mL on average was drawn into heparinised tubes. A BD FACSAria II and a panel including CD45RO, CCR7, CD25, CD127, CD95 and CD27 were used to sort naive, central memory, regulatory and stem cell-like memory CD4+ T cells. Every sorted population had a purity above 95%. PBMCs were isolated right away by Lymphoprep density gradient centrifugation and were stained directly, without culture. Samples were stained and sorted in pairs, with one healthy donor and one patient per experiment, so that batch effects were minimized. This clonotype was sampled from a man aged 18 to 35 with type 1 diabetes. The specimen was naive CD4+ T cells from blood. This specimen's cell subset or site label, interpreted: true naive CD4+ T cells.

This receptor carries the CDR3 CASSLTGMNTGELFF. The sequenced DNA: TGCGCCAGCAGCTTGACAGGGATGAACACCGGGGAGCTGTTTTTT. Here the chain combines TRBV5-1 and TRBJ2-2, with TRBD1 as a weak D call on 6 bases. V loses 1 base, J loses 1 base, and the germline ends lie 8 bases apart. The CDR3, from cysteine to phenylalanine, totals 15 residues. The kept DNA is CDR3 alone, 45 bases in frame from the first base. The germline V gene sets CDR1 to SGHRS and CDR2 to YFSETQ.